This T cell receptor (beta chain) was recovered during a study of OX40 agonist ivuxolimab in advanced cancers. Overall study: It was ivuxolimab, an agonistic anti-OX40 (CD134) antibody, that patients were treated with.

Germline loops: CDR1 SGHRS, CDR2 YFSETQ. V lost 6 bases and J lost 3, with 9 bases in between. The CDR3 spans 12 residues. Sequencing used immunoSEQ multiplex PCR; TCRdb keeps in-frame clones, though not all of them. The profile covers under 75,000 clones, with 65% to 85% appearing a single time and roughly 1% taken by the ten largest. V gene TRBV5-1 combines with J gene TRBJ2-5; D remains ambiguous. The sequencing here drew on CD4+ or CD8+ T cells sorted from blood, taken in a trial of the OX40 agonist ivuxolimab. The TCR sequence derives from an adult with an advanced solid tumor such as melanoma, head and neck, liver or kidney cancer. CDR3 DNA sequence: TGCGCCAGCAAGAAGTCAGAAGAGACCCAGTACTTC. Its translation is CASKKSEETQYF.